The present T cell receptor beta chain was sequenced within a study of T cells in tuberculosis. Generated by immunoSEQ multiplex PCR, the TCRdb table keeps only in-frame clones and is missing some. The sample consists of about 29,000 clones, about 90% of them appearing once. Study-wide results and caveats: Shorter CDR3-alpha in active tuberculosis partly drove smaller distances.

Per the germline V gene, CDR1 is KGHSH and CDR2 is LQKENI. This CDR3 is 15 amino acids long. V dropped 2 bases and J dropped 1; count of bases not matched to a gene: 2. Regarding this clone: Its antigen is still unknown.

Material: PBMCs. The chain combines TRBV18 with TRBJ1-1; TRBD1 matches 9 bases. The sequence was obtained from a donor aged 10 to 29 with latent tuberculosis or without tuberculosis infection. The chain's CDR3 is CASSPGDRENTEAFF. The CDR3 region has the DNA TGTGCCAGCTCACCAGGGGACAGGGAGAACACTGAAGCTTTCTTT.